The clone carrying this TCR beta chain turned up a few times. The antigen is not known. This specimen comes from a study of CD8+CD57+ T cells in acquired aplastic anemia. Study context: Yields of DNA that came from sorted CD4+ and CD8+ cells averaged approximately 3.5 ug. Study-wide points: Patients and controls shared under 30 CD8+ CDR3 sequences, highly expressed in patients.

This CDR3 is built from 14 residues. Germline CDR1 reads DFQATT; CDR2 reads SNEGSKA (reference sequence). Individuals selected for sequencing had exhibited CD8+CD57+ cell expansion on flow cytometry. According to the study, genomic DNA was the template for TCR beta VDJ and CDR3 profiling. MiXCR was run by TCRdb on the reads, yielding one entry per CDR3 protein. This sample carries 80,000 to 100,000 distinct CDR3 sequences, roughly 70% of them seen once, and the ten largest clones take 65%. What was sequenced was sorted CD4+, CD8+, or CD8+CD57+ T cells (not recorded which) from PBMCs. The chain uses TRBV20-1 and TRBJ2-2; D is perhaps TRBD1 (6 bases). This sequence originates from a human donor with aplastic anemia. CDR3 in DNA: TGCAGCGCCGGTCGGGGACAAAGCACCGGGGAGCTGTTTTTT. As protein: CSAGRGQSTGELFF.